This T cell receptor beta chain was obtained from a study of Graves' ophthalmopathy and Graves' hyperthyroidism. Remarks on this clonotype: Antigen: not known.

The study amplified TCR beta CDR3 regions using RNA transcripts. Scientists carried out first-round RT-PCR using HTBI primers and then a second-round multiplex PCR. MiXCR was run by TCRdb on the multiplex PCR reads, yielding one entry per CDR3 protein. Among a few hundred thousand distinct CDR3 sequences listed, 17% were seen once. Whole-study findings and limits: Most thyroid clonotypes expanded beyond 0.001 frequency were also found in blood.

The CDR3 contains 13 residues. The V gene end was trimmed by 8 bases and the J gene end by 5 bases; junction bases not matched to a gene: 8. Germline CDR1 ENHRY, CDR2 SYGVKD. Other autoimmune diseases, uncontrolled infections, pregnancy or lactation excluded patients from enrollment. Physicians reached a diagnosis by relying on clinical symptoms, serum thyroxine, TRAb, thyroid ultrasound and orbital computed tomography. Out of around 10 ml of fresh peripheral blood, PBMCs were obtained. The chain carries TRBV10-3 and TRBJ1-1; 7 bases line up with TRBD1. This receptor was taken from an adult woman with stable Graves' hyperthyroidism. Sequencing used peripheral blood. CDR3 sequence reads: CAILRAGGTEAFF. The CDR3 bases are TGTGCCATCTTAAGGGCAGGGGGAACTGAAGCTTTCTTT.